These T cell receptor beta chains were read from a single sample in a study of beta chain features in type 1 diabetes. TCRdb's table, derived via immunoSEQ multiplex PCR, lists solely in-frame clones and lacks some. The sample gives roughly 150,000 clones, roughly 63% of which show up once; approximately 0.09% is in the top ten. Sample: naive CD4+ T cells from blood. These receptors all stem from a man in his thirties or forties with type 1 diabetes. Each CDR3 is given with its conserved first and last residue. D genes are given only for firm matches. The size field is filled for only some rows; it gives once, few, many or a size class.

>TRBV7-2|-|TRBJ2-5|-
CASSSRGGETQYF
TGTGCCAGCAGCTCAAGAGGGGGAGAGACCCAGTACTTC
>TRBV27|-|TRBJ2-2|-
CATRAQTNTGELFF
TGTGCCACCAGGGCACAGACGAACACCGGGGAGCTGTTTTTT
>TRBV7-2|-|TRBJ2-5|TRBD2
CASSLIGLAGPGTQYF
TGTGCCAGCAGCCTAATTGGACTAGCGGGCCCCGGGACCCAGTACTTC
>TRBV28|-|TRBJ1-6|TRBD1
CASSRDRGGFSPLHF
TGTGCCAGCAGCCGGGACAGGGGAGGCTTTTCACCCCTCCACTTT
>TRBV30|-|TRBJ1-6|-
CAWSVQILSSYNSPLHF
TGTGCCTGGAGTGTACAGATTCTGAGCTCCTATAATTCACCCCTCCACTTT
>TRBV28|-|TRBJ2-7|-
CASSTLTGLDKQYF
TGTGCCAGCAGTACTCTGACAGGTTTAGATAAGCAGTACTTC
>TRBV4-3|-|TRBJ2-1|TRBD2
CASSQELLFKTSPNEQFF
TGCGCCAGCAGCCAAGAACTTCTTTTTAAGACTAGCCCCAATGAGCAGTTCTTC
>TRBV30|-|TRBJ1-1|-
CAWGPSPIGTEAFF
TGTGCCTGGGGGCCCTCACCCATTGGCACTGAAGCTTTCTTT
>TRBV5-5|-|TRBJ2-3|TRBD1
CASVDRGSDTQYF
TGTGCCAGCGTAGACAGGGGCTCAGATACGCAGTATTTT
>TRBV29-1|-|TRBJ2-5|-
CSVEPGWGETQYF
TGCAGCGTTGAACCCGGGTGGGGAGAGACCCAGTACTTC
>TRBV10-3|-|TRBJ2-1|-
CAISESSITAQTMEQFF
TGTGCCATCAGTGAGTCTTCGATCACGGCCCAGACAATGGAGCAGTTCTTC
>TRBV4-3|-|TRBJ1-4|-
CASSQEVLGVNEKLFF
TGCGCCAGCAGCCAAGAAGTCCTGGGGGTTAATGAAAAACTGTTTTTT
>TRBV30|-|TRBJ1-1|-
CAWSSGRLEAFF
TGTGCCTGGAGTTCTGGGAGGCTTGAAGCTTTCTTT
>TRBV4-3|-|TRBJ1-4|TRBD1
CASSPGTGTEKLFF
TGCGCCAGCAGCCCAGGGACAGGTACTGAAAAACTGTTTTTT
>TRBV4-3|-|TRBJ2-3|TRBD2
CASSQDRSGGYATDTQYF
TGCGCCAGCAGCCAAGATAGGAGCGGGGGGTACGCCACAGATACGCAGTATTTT
>TRBV27|-|TRBJ2-5|-
CASSYQETQYF
TGTGCCAGCAGTTACCAAGAGACCCAGTACTTC
>TRBV5-6|-|TRBJ2-6|TRBD2
CASSLGTKVVLTF
TGTGCCAGCAGCTTAGGGACTAAGGTCGTCCTGACTTTC
>TRBV2|-|TRBJ1-1|-
CASSLENTEAFF
TGTGCCAGCAGCCTGGAGAACACTGAAGCTTTCTTT
>TRBV7-8|few|TRBJ2-5|TRBD1
CASSLDRGTETQYF
TGTGCCAGCAGCCTGGACAGGGGAACGGAGACCCAGTACTTC
>TRBV11-2|few|TRBJ2-2|TRBD1
CASSRRGQGLHTGELFF
TGTGCCAGCAGCCGGAGAGGACAGGGGCTGCACACCGGGGAGCTGTTTTTT
>TRBV7-2|few|TRBJ2-3|-
CASSLAPTDTDTQYF
TGTGCCAGCAGCTTAGCACCAACTGACACAGATACGCAGTATTTT
>TRBV27|-|TRBJ1-6|TRBD1
CASSWRQGGWSPLHF
TGTGCCAGCAGTTGGCGTCAGGGGGGTTGGTCACCCCTCCACTTT
>TRBV30|-|TRBJ2-5|TRBD2
CAWNRLAGAQETQYF
TGTGCCTGGAATAGATTAGCGGGGGCCCAAGAGACCCAGTACTTC
>TRBV30|few|TRBJ1-1|TRBD1
CAWSPQGARAFF
TGTGCCTGGAGCCCTCAGGGGGCTCGGGCTTTCTTT
>TRBV29-1|few|TRBJ1-2|-
CSVEEAGVGYTF
TGCAGCGTTGAAGAGGCGGGTGTAGGCTACACCTTC
>TRBV11-2|-|TRBJ2-7|-
CASSFSQGLYEQYF
TGTGCCAGCAGTTTTAGTCAGGGCCTCTACGAGCAGTACTTC
>TRBV18|-|TRBJ2-7|TRBD2
CASSPGLATYEQYF
TGTGCCAGCTCACCGGGACTAGCGACCTACGAGCAGTACTTC
>TRBV30|-|TRBJ2-7|TRBD1
CAWSEDRGHEQYF
TGTGCCTGGAGCGAAGACAGGGGCCACGAGCAGTACTTC
>TRBV30|few|TRBJ2-3|TRBD2
CASTSGRTDTQYF
TGTGCCTCAACTAGCGGTCGGACAGATACGCAGTATTTT
>TRBV7-2|once|TRBJ2-3|TRBD2
CASSSGSGGSTDTQYF
TGTGCCAGCAGCTCTGGGAGCGGGGGGAGCACAGATACGCAGTATTTT
>TRBV5-1|-|TRBJ2-3|-
CASSLAGTPSDTQYF
TGCGCCAGCAGCTTGGCCGGGACACCGTCTGATACGCAGTATTTT
>TRBV30|once|TRBJ1-1|-
CAWSVTENTEAFF
TGTGCCTGGAGTGTAACAGAGAACACTGAAGCTTTCTTT
>TRBV7-2|-|TRBJ1-1|-
CASREGPTNTEAFF
TGTGCCAGCAGGGAGGGACCGACGAACACTGAAGCTTTCTTT
>TRBV30|few|TRBJ2-7|-
CAWSPKGEQYF
TGTGCCTGGAGTCCTAAAGGCGAGCAGTACTTC
>TRBV7-2|few|TRBJ1-2|TRBD1
CASSLGQGNYGYTF
TGTGCCAGCAGCTTAGGACAGGGAAACTATGGCTACACCTTC
>TRBV9|-|TRBJ1-4|TRBD1
CASSVSLGQNNEKLFF
TGTGCCAGCAGCGTAAGTCTGGGACAGAATAATGAAAAACTGTTTTTT
>TRBV7-9|-|TRBJ2-2|-
CASSTRDGNTGELFF
TGTGCCAGCAGCACTAGGGACGGGAACACCGGGGAGCTGTTTTTT
>TRBV15|-|TRBJ1-1|-
CATSREENTEAFF
TGTGCCACCAGCAGAGAAGAGAACACTGAAGCTTTCTTT
>TRBV4-3|once|TRBJ1-1|-
CASSQESRGTEAFF
TGCGCCAGCAGCCAAGAATCTCGGGGGACTGAAGCTTTCTTT
>TRBV9|-|TRBJ2-2|TRBD2
CASSRSLLAGRPGELFF
TGTGCCAGCAGCCGATCGCTACTAGCGGGCCGTCCCGGGGAGCTGTTTTTT
>TRBV9|-|TRBJ1-2|-
CASSVAQAEYGYTF
TGTGCCAGCAGCGTAGCACAGGCAGAGTATGGCTACACCTTC
>TRBV18|-|TRBJ2-5|TRBD1
CASSRRSRDSQETQYF
TGTGCCAGCTCACGCCGGTCAAGGGACAGCCAAGAGACCCAGTACTTC
>TRBV7-9|few|TRBJ2-3|TRBD2
CASSLSGESDTQYF
TGTGCCAGCAGCTTGAGCGGGGAATCAGATACGCAGTATTTT
>TRBV5-1|-|TRBJ2-5|TRBD1
CASRGDKGQGEETQYF
TGCGCCAGCCGTGGCGATAAGGGACAGGGCGAAGAGACCCAGTACTTC
>TRBV19|-|TRBJ2-6|-
CASSIEGQRGANVLTF
TGTGCCAGTAGTATAGAAGGACAGAGAGGGGCCAACGTCCTGACTTTC
>TRBV4-3|few|TRBJ2-3|TRBD2
CASSQDRASGGTDTQYF
TGCGCCAGCAGCCAAGATCGGGCTAGCGGGGGCACAGATACGCAGTATTTT
>TRBV27|few|TRBJ1-2|TRBD1
CASIRDRVGYTF
TGTGCCAGCATTAGGGACAGGGTGGGCTACACCTTC
>TRBV7-2|-|TRBJ2-1|-
CASSQPSGMVRQFF
TGTGCCAGCAGCCAACCATCGGGGATGGTACGGCAGTTCTTC
>TRBV21-1|-|TRBJ2-3|-
CASSKPARGDTQYF
TGTGCCAGCAGCAAGCCTGCTCGAGGGGATACGCAGTATTTT
>TRBV30|-|TRBJ1-4|TRBD1
CAWSVSGQRNEKLFF
TGTGCCTGGAGTGTCTCGGGACAGAGAAATGAAAAACTGTTTTTT
>TRBV25-1|-|TRBJ2-5|-
CASSLQGRLGETQYF
TGTGCCAGCAGTCTTCAGGGACGACTTGGCGAGACCCAGTACTTC
>TRBV30|-|TRBJ1-6|-
CAWGRGIESPLHF
TGTGCCTGGGGGAGAGGGATTGAATCACCCCTCCACTTT
>TRBV20-1|few|TRBJ1-2|-
CSAVSGSGYTF
TGCAGTGCTGTATCAGGGTCGGGCTACACCTTC
>TRBV4-3|few|TRBJ2-1|-
CASSQDPGDNEQFF
TGCGCCAGCAGCCAAGATCCGGGGGACAATGAGCAGTTCTTC
>TRBV25-1|-|TRBJ2-7|TRBD1
CASSEWNRGRYEQYF
TGTGCCAGCAGTGAATGGAACAGGGGGCGGTACGAGCAGTACTTC
>TRBV29-1|-|TRBJ2-5|-
CSVQGGGETQYF
TGCAGCGTACAGGGAGGCGGGGAGACCCAGTACTTC
>TRBV2|few|TRBJ2-5|TRBD2
CASSGLAGIQETQYF
TGTGCCAGCAGCGGACTAGCGGGGATACAAGAGACCCAGTACTTC
>TRBV4-1|-|TRBJ2-5|TRBD2
CASSQDLGGFQETQYF
TGCGCCAGCAGCCAAGATCTCGGGGGGTTCCAAGAGACCCAGTACTTC
>TRBV30|-|TRBJ1-1|-
CAWKTRYGHTEAFF
TGTGCCTGGAAGACGAGATACGGGCACACTGAAGCTTTCTTT